The sequence of this T cell receptor beta chain was determined in a study of T cell responses to AZD1222 COVID-19 vaccine. Study findings and constraints: The study reported that nearly half of spike-specific TCRs target unmutated variant regions.

With regard to this clone: Its cognate antigen is unknown.

Sequencing used immunoSEQ multiplex PCR; TCRdb keeps in-frame clones, though not all of them. Here the sample spans approximately 130,000 clones, roughly 92% being singletons. Germline CDR1 MNHEY, CDR2 SMNVEV (reference sequence). V lost 1 base and J 9 bases, leaving 16 bases between the germline ends. This CDR3 spans 15 amino acids. The rearrangement joins TRBV27 to TRBJ2-1, with D tentatively TRBD2 (5 bases). The sample here was peripheral blood, taken 28 days after the second AZD1222 dose. This sequence was found in an adult who received the AZD1222 COVID-19 vaccine. In DNA form, the CDR3 reads TGTGCCAGCAGTTTATTGTCCAGCGCTGGGAGTGAGCAGTTCTTC. Amino acids: CASSLLSSAGSEQFF.